This TCR delta chain comes out of a study of gamma-delta chains in newborns, infants, children (dated by TCRdb to the late 2010s). For the study in its entirety: According to the title of the study, polyclonal expansion of innate gammadelta T cells immediately after birth is driven by microbial exposure. How innate gammadelta T cell populations in human newborns were shaped by microbial exposure immediately after birth was investigated in the study.

This clone is identified as medium-sized (0.01 to 0.1%). Its specific antigen is unknown. One base away there is no much larger clone; base qualities are not given. Additional DNA sequences in this sample encode the identical CDR3. The CDR3 numbers 18 residues from cysteine through phenylalanine. Kept here is only the CDR3 DNA, which spans 54 bases and is read in frame from base 1. CDR1 and CDR2 are drawn from the germline V gene: GEAIGNYY, EKD. V was cut back by 0 bases and J by 0 bases, leaving a gap of 11 bases between them. Sequencing relied on an Illumina MiSeq. TCRdb reprocessed the public reads with the caller CATT; rows with the same DNA were merged afterwards. The table for this sample lists more than 3,000 delta-chain clones; around 4% of them were counted only once. 4.5% to 7% of the sample goes to the ten largest clones.

The rearranged segments are TRDV2 and TRDJ3, with TRDD3 tentatively as D gene (5 bases match). Sequencing used blood. This TCR was sampled from a child who was a newborn, infant or young child, either healthy, febrile or measles-vaccinated (not recorded which). The encoded CDR3 is CACDTVGRSSWDTRQMFF. The DNA sequence is as follows: TGTGCCTGTGACACCGTGGGGAGGAGCTCCTGGGACACCCGACAGATGTTTTTC.